The sequence of this TCR beta chain was determined in a study of T cell repertoires in cytomegalovirus infection. Looking at the study overall: Shared public TCR beta signatures pointed to both CMV infection and a matching HLA type. General study results and limits: In two of eight donors, the top clonotype was HLA-C-restricted CMV-specific.

Concerning this clonotype: Its antigen remains unidentified.

TCRdb reprocessed the reads via MiXCR and lists one record per CDR3 protein. The sample records about 260,000 distinct CDR3 sequences, around 13% being singletons. The V and J ends lost 4 bases and 5 bases respectively, with 6 bases between them. CDR3 size: 11 residues. CDR1 is SEHNR, CDR2 FQNEAQ, per germline (reference sequence). The rearrangement uses TRBV7-9 and TRBJ2-7; no firm D call. Material: PBMCs. The receptor was derived from a human donor in good health (CMV status not recorded). Some clones in this sample may be carry-over from other donors' samples. CDR3 residues: CASSWTHEQYF. CDR3 nucleotides: TGTGCCAGCAGCTGGACCCACGAGCAGTACTTC.